This T cell receptor beta chain was recovered during a study of blood T cell repertoires in COVID-19. Whole-study context: Samples of COVID-19 (acute and convalescent) were obtained from the United States, Italy and Spain. The cDNA or gDNA used as material had been derived from T cells, B-cell-depleted T cells, or PBMCs.

In the source study's methods: For nucleated cells, counts were estimated from reference gene primer amplification. TCRdb's copy holds only in-frame clones and misses some; the assay was immunoSEQ multiplex PCR. The V and J calls and the clone size are those of that table, but D and trimming were determined from the DNA. The sample carries about 130,000 clones, roughly 90% recorded once. CDR1 and CDR2 (germline): KGHSH, LQKENI. The ends were cut back, 0 bases at V and 3 bases at J, with 4 bases in the middle. This CDR3 is 13 amino acids long. The TCR comes from a man aged 55-75 years with COVID-19, enrolled during active disease. The chain combines TRBV18 with TRBJ2-3; unclear D gene. Sequenced sample: peripheral blood. The CDR3 is CASSPPSTDTQYF. CDR3 sequence (DNA): TGTGCCAGCTCACCACCGTCTACAGATACGCAGTATTTT.